The source of this T cell receptor beta chain is a study of T cell responses to AZD1222 COVID-19 vaccine. Overall study findings and caveats: Only a handful of AZD1222 recipients, more than five in all, had baseline seropositivity. Scientists sampled the repertoires only once the peak T cell response had passed. Targets within unmutated variant regions were reportedly found for nearly half of spike-specific TCRs.

Assay: immunoSEQ multiplex PCR; the TCRdb copy retains only in-frame clones and omits some. In the table there are roughly 100,000 clones, around 90% of which are singletons. As regards this clone: What it recognizes is unknown.

In germline, CDR1 is MGHDK, CDR2 SYGVNS. V lost 6 bases and J 7 bases, leaving 18 bases between the germline ends. CDR3 length equals 14 residues. The clonotype comes from an adult in good health. Source: peripheral blood, taken on day 0 of AZD1222 vaccination. The chain carries TRBV25-1 and TRBJ2-5; D perhaps matches TRBD1 (6 bases). CDR3 loop: CASRNTGNSGTQYF. CDR3 DNA: TGTGCCAGCAGGAACACAGGGAATAGTGGGACCCAGTACTTC.